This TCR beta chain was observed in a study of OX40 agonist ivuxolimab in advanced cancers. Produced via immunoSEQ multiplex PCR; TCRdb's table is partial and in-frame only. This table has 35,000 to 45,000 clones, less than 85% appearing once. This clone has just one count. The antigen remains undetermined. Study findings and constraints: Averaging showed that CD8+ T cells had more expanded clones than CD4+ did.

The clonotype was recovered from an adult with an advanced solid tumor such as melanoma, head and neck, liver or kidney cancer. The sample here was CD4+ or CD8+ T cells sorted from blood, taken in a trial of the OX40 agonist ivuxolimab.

CDR3 in amino acids: CASSQDAHSFYGYTF. The CDR3, as DNA: TGTGCCAGCAGCCAAGATGCGCACAGTTTCTATGGCTACACCTTC. The chain has TRBV14 and TRBJ1-2; D unclear. From germline, CDR1 is SGHDN and CDR2 FVKESK. The ends were cut back, 0 bases at V and 4 bases at J, with 12 bases in the middle. The CDR3 is 15 amino acids.